The entry below describes one TCR beta chain. Its matching antigen is unknown. This sample's time point: blood from clinic visit 5 months post-surgery; TSC patient then seizure free. Only cases whose brain tissue showed the highest T cell transcript signatures were sequenced. At least one anti-epileptic drug was given before surgery. Clones were sequenced by immunoSEQ multiplex PCR, and TCRdb holds only the in-frame ones, with some missing. The profile shows about 340,000 clones, 85% to 95% of them singletons. This CDR3 is 16 amino acids long. V trimming: 1 base; J trimming: 1 base; junction bases outside the gene matches: 2. CDR1 and CDR2 from the germline V gene are LGHNA and YNFKEQ. The data originate from a study of brain T cells in children with intractable seizures. Study-wide points: Pre- and post-surgery blood differed in depth, so pre-surgery absences may be undersampling.

This sequence was found in a boy younger than two with tuberous sclerosis and intractable seizures. This sequence joins TRBV4-2 and TRBJ2-2; 8 nucleotides match TRBD2. The sample here was peripheral blood, taken approximately 5 months after surgery. CDR3 sequence (DNA): TGTGCCAGCAGCCAAGGGACTAGCTGGAACACCGGGGAGCTGTTTTTT. Its protein product is CASSQGTSWNTGELFF.